The T cell receptor beta chain described here comes from a study of T-cell reconstitution after alpha-beta-depleted transplantation in children. This CDR3 has 16 residues. The V gene's germline CDR1 is DFQATT and CDR2 SNEGSKA (reference sequence). V lost 1 base and J lost 3, with 13 bases in between. This clonotype was seen more than once but under ten times. This sample's TCRbeta library carried unique molecular identifier barcodes. TCRdb recomputed calls from the PCR reads with MiXCR, one row per CDR3 protein. Here the sample spans approximately 510,000 distinct CDR3 sequences, about a sixth being singletons.

The specimen was PBMCs from the stem cell graft donor, collected from the stem cell graft. The origin of this receptor is a human donor who donated a stem cell graft to a child with acute lymphoblastic leukemia. V and J are TRBV20-1 and TRBJ2-6; tentative D call: TRBD2 (6 bases). The CDR3 loop is CSARALAGSGANVLTF. The CDR3 bases are TGCAGTGCTAGAGCGCTGGCGGGAAGTGGGGCCAACGTCCTGACTTTC.